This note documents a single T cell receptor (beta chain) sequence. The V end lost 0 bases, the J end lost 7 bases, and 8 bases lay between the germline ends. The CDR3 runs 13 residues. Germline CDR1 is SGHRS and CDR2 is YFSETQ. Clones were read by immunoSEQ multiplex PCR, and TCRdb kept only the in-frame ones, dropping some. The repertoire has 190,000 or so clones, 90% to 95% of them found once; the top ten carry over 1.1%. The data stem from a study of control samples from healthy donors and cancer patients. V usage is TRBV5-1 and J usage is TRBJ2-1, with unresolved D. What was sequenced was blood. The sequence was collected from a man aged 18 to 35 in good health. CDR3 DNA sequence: TGCGCCAGCAGCTTGGCGACGGAAAATGAGCAGTTCTTC. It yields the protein CASSLATENEQFF.